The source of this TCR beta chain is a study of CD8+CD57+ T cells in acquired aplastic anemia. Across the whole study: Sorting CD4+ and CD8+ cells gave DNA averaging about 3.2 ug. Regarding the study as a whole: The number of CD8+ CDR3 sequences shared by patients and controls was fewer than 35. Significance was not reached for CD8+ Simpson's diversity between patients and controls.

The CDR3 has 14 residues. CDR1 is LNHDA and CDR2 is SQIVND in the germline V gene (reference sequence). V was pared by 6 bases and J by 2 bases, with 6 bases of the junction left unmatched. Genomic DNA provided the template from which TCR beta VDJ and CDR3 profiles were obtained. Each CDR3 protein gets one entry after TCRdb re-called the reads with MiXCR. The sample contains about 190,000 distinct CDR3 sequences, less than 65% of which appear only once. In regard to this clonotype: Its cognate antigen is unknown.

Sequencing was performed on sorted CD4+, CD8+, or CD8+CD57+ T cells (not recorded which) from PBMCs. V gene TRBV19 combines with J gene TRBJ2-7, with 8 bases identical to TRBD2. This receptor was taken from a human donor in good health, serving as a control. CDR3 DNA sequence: TGTGCCAGTAGCCTCGGGGGGGAAGCCTACGAGCAGTACTTC. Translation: CASSLGGEAYEQYF.